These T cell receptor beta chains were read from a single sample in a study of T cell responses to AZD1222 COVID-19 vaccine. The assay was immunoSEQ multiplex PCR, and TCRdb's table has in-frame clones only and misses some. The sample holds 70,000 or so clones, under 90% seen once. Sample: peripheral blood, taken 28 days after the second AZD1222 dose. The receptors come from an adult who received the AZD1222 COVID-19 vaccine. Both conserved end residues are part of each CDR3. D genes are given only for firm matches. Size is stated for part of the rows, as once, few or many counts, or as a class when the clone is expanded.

CDR3nt: TGTGCCAGCAGCCTTCTAGGGACAGCAGATACGCAGTATTTT; CDR3aa: CASSLLGTADTQYF; d_gene: TRBD1; j_gene: TRBJ2-3; v_gene: TRBV5-6; abundance: -
CDR3nt: TGTGCCAGCCCCTGGGCCGGGGGCTGGATGTCCTACGAGCAGTACTTC; CDR3aa: CASPWAGGWMSYEQYF; d_gene: -; j_gene: TRBJ2-7; v_gene: TRBV18; abundance: few
CDR3nt: TGTGCCAGCAGCCTCGGGACTAGCGGGGGGGCCCTCAATGAGCAGTTCTTC; CDR3aa: CASSLGTSGGALNEQFF; d_gene: TRBD2; j_gene: TRBJ2-1; v_gene: TRBV7-2; abundance: once
CDR3nt: TGTGCCAGCAGCTACCTTCCCGGGACTTCCCAAGAGACCCAGTACTTC; CDR3aa: CASSYLPGTSQETQYF; d_gene: -; j_gene: TRBJ2-5; v_gene: TRBV11-1; abundance: few
CDR3nt: TGTGCCAGCAGAGGACGACCGGATACGCAGTATTTT; CDR3aa: CASRGRPDTQYF; d_gene: -; j_gene: TRBJ2-3; v_gene: TRBV12-1; abundance: -
CDR3nt: TGCAGTGCTAGTGTGGGGGGCGCACTGACGGGCCAGCCCCAGCATTTT; CDR3aa: CSASVGGALTGQPQHF; d_gene: -; j_gene: TRBJ1-5; v_gene: TRBV20-1; abundance: few
CDR3nt: TGCGCCAGCAGCCCGGGGGTAGGGCAGGGCAATTCACCCCTCCACTTT; CDR3aa: CASSPGVGQGNSPLHF; d_gene: -; j_gene: TRBJ1-6; v_gene: TRBV5-1; abundance: -
CDR3nt: TGTGCCAGCAGCTTAGCGCTTCAGGCCACCGCGGCCCACACCTTC; CDR3aa: CASSLALQATAAHTF; d_gene: -; j_gene: TRBJ1-2; v_gene: TRBV7-2; abundance: -
CDR3nt: TGTGCCAGCAGTTACAACAGCGGCTACGAGCAGTACTTC; CDR3aa: CASSYNSGYEQYF; d_gene: -; j_gene: TRBJ2-7; v_gene: TRBV6-6; abundance: -
CDR3nt: TGTGCCAGCAGCTTAGGACTAGCGGGGGGGTTGGACACGCAGTATTTT; CDR3aa: CASSLGLAGGLDTQYF; d_gene: TRBD2; j_gene: TRBJ2-3; v_gene: TRBV7-2; abundance: -
CDR3nt: TGCGCCAGCAGTCATCAGCGGGACAGGGGGTCCTACGAGCAGTACTTC; CDR3aa: CASSHQRDRGSYEQYF; d_gene: TRBD1; j_gene: TRBJ2-7; v_gene: TRBV23-1; abundance: -
CDR3nt: TGTGCCAGCAGCGAACTGGACAGGGGCTCCTACAATGAGCAGTTCTTC; CDR3aa: CASSELDRGSYNEQFF; d_gene: TRBD1; j_gene: TRBJ2-1; v_gene: TRBV9; abundance: once
CDR3nt: TGTGCCAGCAGCATGTGGAATCAGCCCCAGCATTTT; CDR3aa: CASSMWNQPQHF; d_gene: -; j_gene: TRBJ1-5; v_gene: TRBV7-2; abundance: -
CDR3nt: TGCAGCGTTGAAGGGTGGTGGGGGACGTTTATTGAGCAGTTCTTC; CDR3aa: CSVEGWWGTFIEQFF; d_gene: -; j_gene: TRBJ2-1; v_gene: TRBV29-1; abundance: -
CDR3nt: TGCGCCAGCAGCTGGGGACTAGCGGGCACAGATACGCAGTATTTT; CDR3aa: CASSWGLAGTDTQYF; d_gene: TRBD2; j_gene: TRBJ2-3; v_gene: TRBV5-1; abundance: -
CDR3nt: TGTGCCAGCAGCCAAGGGGGAGATAATTCACCCCTCCACTTT; CDR3aa: CASSQGGDNSPLHF; d_gene: -; j_gene: TRBJ1-6; v_gene: TRBV3-1/TRBV3-2; abundance: once
CDR3nt: TGCGCCAGCAGTGAGTCGAGTGGGGTCGCCGGGGAGCTGTTTTTT; CDR3aa: CASSESSGVAGELFF; d_gene: -; j_gene: TRBJ2-2; v_gene: TRBV10-1; abundance: -
CDR3nt: TGTGCCAGCAGCCAAGTGGGCAGCGGGACTAGCGGGGGCAATGAGCAGTTCTTC; CDR3aa: CASSQVGSGTSGGNEQFF; d_gene: TRBD2; j_gene: TRBJ2-1; v_gene: TRBV4-2; abundance: few
CDR3nt: TGTGCCAGCAGCCGAAGCAATCAGCCCCAGCATTTT; CDR3aa: CASSRSNQPQHF; d_gene: -; j_gene: TRBJ1-5; v_gene: TRBV28; abundance: -
CDR3nt: TGTGCCAGCAGCCGGGACAGGGTCTTTGCCGGGGAGCTGTTTTTT; CDR3aa: CASSRDRVFAGELFF; d_gene: TRBD1; j_gene: TRBJ2-2; v_gene: TRBV13; abundance: -
CDR3nt: TGTGCCAGTAGTATAGCCCGGTCCTCTGGAAACACCATATATTTT; CDR3aa: CASSIARSSGNTIYF; d_gene: -; j_gene: TRBJ1-3; v_gene: TRBV19; abundance: -
CDR3nt: TGTGCCAGCAGCCAAGGGATGAACACTGAAGCTTTCTTT; CDR3aa: CASSQGMNTEAFF; d_gene: -; j_gene: TRBJ1-1; v_gene: TRBV3-1/TRBV3-2; abundance: -
CDR3nt: TGTGCCAGCAGTCCCCGGGACAGGGTGTTTGGTGAGCAGTTCTTC; CDR3aa: CASSPRDRVFGEQFF; d_gene: TRBD1; j_gene: TRBJ2-1; v_gene: TRBV6-5; abundance: -
CDR3nt: TGTGCCAGCAGCCCAAGAGGGACAGGGGATTCCGAAAAACTGTTTTTT; CDR3aa: CASSPRGTGDSEKLFF; d_gene: TRBD1; j_gene: TRBJ1-4; v_gene: TRBV7-6; abundance: -
CDR3nt: TGCAGCGTCGCAAGCCCAGGGGACAATGAGCAGTTCTTC; CDR3aa: CSVASPGDNEQFF; d_gene: -; j_gene: TRBJ2-1; v_gene: TRBV29-1; abundance: -
CDR3nt: TGTGCCAGCAGACAGGGAGGGAACACTGAAGCTTTCTTT; CDR3aa: CASRQGGNTEAFF; d_gene: -; j_gene: TRBJ1-1; v_gene: TRBV14; abundance: -
CDR3nt: TGTGCCAGCACCAGGGCGACCTACAATGAGCAGTTCTTC; CDR3aa: CASTRATYNEQFF; d_gene: -; j_gene: TRBJ2-1; v_gene: TRBV6-5; abundance: -
CDR3nt: TGTGCCAGCAGCTTAGGGGCCCGGGGCACTGAAGCTTTCTTT; CDR3aa: CASSLGARGTEAFF; d_gene: -; j_gene: TRBJ1-1; v_gene: TRBV7-2; abundance: -
CDR3nt: TGTGCCAGCAGCTCCCGGACAGGGGGAGCTTTCTTT; CDR3aa: CASSSRTGGAFF; d_gene: TRBD1; j_gene: TRBJ1-1; v_gene: TRBV7-9; abundance: -
CDR3nt: TGTGCCAGCAGTTACTCTCCTAGCGGGAGGTACGAGCAGTACTTC; CDR3aa: CASSYSPSGRYEQYF; d_gene: TRBD2; j_gene: TRBJ2-7; v_gene: TRBV6-5; abundance: -
CDR3nt: TGCGCCAGCAGCCCCTACTTTATAGGCCCCTACGAGCAGTACTTC; CDR3aa: CASSPYFIGPYEQYF; d_gene: -; j_gene: TRBJ2-7; v_gene: TRBV4-1; abundance: -
CDR3nt: TGTGCCAGCTCACCCGCCGGGAGGATAGACGATCAGCCCCAGCATTTT; CDR3aa: CASSPAGRIDDQPQHF; d_gene: -; j_gene: TRBJ1-5; v_gene: TRBV18; abundance: once
CDR3nt: TGTGCCAGCTCCGATACGAGCAGGGGGCGTTCCTATGGCTACACCTTC; CDR3aa: CASSDTSRGRSYGYTF; d_gene: TRBD1; j_gene: TRBJ1-2; v_gene: TRBV18; abundance: -
CDR3nt: TGTGCCATCAGTGAGGGGCGACAGTCCTTTAGCACAGATACGCAGTATTTT; CDR3aa: CAISEGRQSFSTDTQYF; d_gene: -; j_gene: TRBJ2-3; v_gene: TRBV10-3; abundance: -
CDR3nt: TGTGCCAGCAGCTTAGTAGCAGGGGCTGAGACCCAGTACTTC; CDR3aa: CASSLVAGAETQYF; d_gene: -; j_gene: TRBJ2-5; v_gene: TRBV7-2; abundance: -
CDR3nt: TGTGCCAGCAGCCCTGGGACAGTACAAGAGACCCAGTACTTC; CDR3aa: CASSPGTVQETQYF; d_gene: TRBD1; j_gene: TRBJ2-5; v_gene: TRBV7-2; abundance: -
CDR3nt: TGTGCCAGCTCATCCCTCGTAGGGGTTGACTATGGCTACACCTTC; CDR3aa: CASSSLVGVDYGYTF; d_gene: -; j_gene: TRBJ1-2; v_gene: TRBV18; abundance: -
CDR3nt: TGTGCCAGCAGCTTAGGTACGGACGTGGATGCTTTCTTT; CDR3aa: CASSLGTDVDAFF; d_gene: -; j_gene: TRBJ1-1; v_gene: TRBV13; abundance: -
CDR3nt: TGTGCCAGCAGTGGGGCGCAGGGGCGAGGTCAGCCCCAGCATTTT; CDR3aa: CASSGAQGRGQPQHF; d_gene: -; j_gene: TRBJ1-5; v_gene: TRBV27; abundance: -
CDR3nt: TGTGCCAGCAGTGAGTACGAGCAGTACTTC; CDR3aa: CASSEYEQYF; d_gene: -; j_gene: TRBJ2-7; v_gene: TRBV2; abundance: -